This T cell receptor beta chain was found in a study of CD8+ T cells in alopecia areata (dated by TCRdb to the late 2010s). Notes on the research overall: The study used high-throughput TCRbeta sequencing to examine T cell clonal expansion in alopecia areata, in both the C3H/HeJ mouse model and human patients. On the human side, TCRbeta sequencing was run on scalp tissue and on sorted CD4+ and CD8+ peripheral blood T cells from healthy controls and from alopecia areata patients with either patchy or totalis/universalis disease. The RNA source kit depended on sample type: the PAXgene miRNA kit for fixed scalp, the miRNeasy kit for PBMCs, and the RNeasy kit for mouse skin. immunoSEQ multiplex PCR using 35 Vbeta forward primers and 13 Jbeta reverse primers was used to amplify TCRbeta CDR3 regions. Scalp clonality was compared among normal scalp (n=4), patchy alopecia areata scalp (n=8), and alopecia totalis/universalis scalp (n=8). Results the study describes overall, beyond this receptor: Shared TCR sequences between patients were less evident than in mice, which may be partly attributable to HLA diversity in the patient population. Compared with normal scalp, lesional scalp had higher clonality and more expanded CD8+ clones, particularly in alopecia totalis/universalis, a pattern that suggests antigenic drive. Unlike mouse skin, where gammadelta T cells dominate, normal human skin contains resident alphabeta T cells that get sequenced too, which complicates analysis of the scalp TCR repertoire.

After PBMCs were isolated by density centrifugation and stained for CD3, CD4 and CD8, a FACSAria was used to sort CD4+ and CD8+ T cells. Unaffected controls provided scalp biopsies and blood samples. CDR1 and CDR2 are drawn from the germline V gene: SGHRS, YFSETQ. The cysteine opens and the phenylalanine closes a CDR3 of 15 amino acids. Only the CDR3 DNA is retained, 45 bases long and in frame from the first base. V is trimmed back by 4 bases and J by 5 bases, and the junction contains 8 bases that no gene match accounts for. To note about this clone: Which antigen it targets is not known. No base quality information exists; no much larger clone differs at one position.

The receptor library was made with the immunoSEQ multiplex PCR assay. To provide template for TCR sequencing, every sample had RNA extracted and reverse transcribed into cDNA. SuperScript III was used for first-strand cDNA synthesis, primed with a 2:1 mix of oligo-dT and random hexamers. A synthetic immune receptor repertoire was used to assess amplification bias, and residual bias was removed computationally. The paper's processing steps were these. Raw reads were preprocessed for error removal, and CDR3 was defined according to IMGT conventions as running from the conserved cysteine to phenylalanine. To get clonality, Shannon entropy was normalized by log2 of the number of productive unique TCRs and the result was subtracted from 1. CD4 or CD8 identity of scalp clones was inferred by cross-referencing scalp TCRbeta sequences with sorted blood CD4 and CD8 repertoires. TCRdb retrieved this table from immuneACCESS and kept in-frame rearrangements only. Not all clones are present; in checked studies, unresolved V genes account for under half, and no reason is known for the remainder. The V and J calls and clone size are taken from that table; D and trimming were inferred from the DNA. The table for this sample lists 150,000 to 200,000 clones; around 57% of them were counted only once. The top ten clones comprise approximately 4.8% of the sample.

This receptor was taken from a human donor in good health. The chain couples TRBV5-1 to TRBJ2-1, with TRBD1 matching 8 junction bases. Material for sequencing was CD4+ T cells sorted from blood. The DNA is TGCGCCAGCAGCCCCGAGAGGACAGGGAACAATGAGCAGTTCTTC. Translated, this gives CASSPERTGNNEQFF.